This entry is about one TCR beta chain. A much larger clone lies a single base off, so this may be a read error. Since no conserved phenylalanine or tryptophan closes the CDR3, a read error is the likely cause. Germline V gene sequence: CDR1 DFQATT, CDR2 SNEGSKA (reference sequence). V lost 3 bases, J lost 1 base, and 12 bases lay in between. This CDR3 contains 14 residues. As for time point: newly diagnosed GD, antithyroid drugs for less than 3 months. The TCR library used RNA extracted from PBMCs. This sample was included in a study of regulatory T cells in long-lasting Graves disease. Arm-PCR of CDR3 regions and iRepertoire HTBI primers were used to build TCR beta libraries. TCRdb reprocessed the multiplex PCR reads via MiXCR and lists one record per CDR3 protein. The table records hundreds of thousands of distinct CDR3 sequences, about 13% of them present only once. The sample was also reused in another study, on T cells in Graves' hyperthyroidism and ophthalmopathy.

This specimen consisted of peripheral blood mononuclear cells (PBMCs), obtained at new diagnosis, from a patient treated with antithyroid drugs. This TCR derives from a man aged 25-45 years with Graves disease. This chain joins TRBV20-1 and TRBJ2-5, with D maybe TRBD2 (5 bases). The CDR3 nucleotides read TGCAGTGCTAGGAGGGTCAGACTCCAAGAGACCCAGTACTAC. Protein: CSARRVRLQETQYY.